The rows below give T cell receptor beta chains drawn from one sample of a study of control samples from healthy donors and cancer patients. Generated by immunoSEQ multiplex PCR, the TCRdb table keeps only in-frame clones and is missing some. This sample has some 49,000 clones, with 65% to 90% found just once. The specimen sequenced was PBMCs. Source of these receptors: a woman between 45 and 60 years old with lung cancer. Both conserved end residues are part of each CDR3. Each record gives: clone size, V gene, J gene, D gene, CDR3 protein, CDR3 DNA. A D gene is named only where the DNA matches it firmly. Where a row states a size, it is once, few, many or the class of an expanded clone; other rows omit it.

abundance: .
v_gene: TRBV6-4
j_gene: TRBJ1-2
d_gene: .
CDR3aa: CASRTEPYGYTF
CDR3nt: TGTGCCAGCAGAACAGAGCCCTATGGCTACACCTTC

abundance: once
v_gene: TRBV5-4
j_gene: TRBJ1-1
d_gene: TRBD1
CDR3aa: CASKEGGTGSGAFF
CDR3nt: TGTGCCAGCAAGGAGGGAGGGACAGGGTCGGGAGCTTTCTTT

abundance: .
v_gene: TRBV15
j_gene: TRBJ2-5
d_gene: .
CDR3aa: CATSTPHSQETQYF
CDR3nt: TGTGCCACCAGCACGCCTCACAGCCAAGAGACCCAGTACTTC

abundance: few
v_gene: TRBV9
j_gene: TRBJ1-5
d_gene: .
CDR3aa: CASSVGPTSNQPQHF
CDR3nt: TGTGCCAGCAGCGTAGGGCCAACTAGCAATCAGCCCCAGCATTTT

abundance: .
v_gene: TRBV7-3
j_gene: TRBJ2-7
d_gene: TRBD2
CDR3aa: CASSRTSGGSEQYF
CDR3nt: TGTGCCAGCAGCAGGACTAGCGGGGGATCCGAGCAGTACTTC

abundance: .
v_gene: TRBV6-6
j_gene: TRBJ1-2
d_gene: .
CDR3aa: CASSFGTAQNGYTF
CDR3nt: TGTGCCAGCAGTTTCGGGACGGCTCAAAACGGCTACACCTTC

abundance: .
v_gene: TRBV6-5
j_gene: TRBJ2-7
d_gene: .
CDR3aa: CASSPSHRVSYEQYF
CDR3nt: TGTGCCAGCAGTCCCTCGCACAGGGTCTCCTACGAGCAGTACTTC

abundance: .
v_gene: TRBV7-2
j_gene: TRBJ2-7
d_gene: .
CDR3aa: CASSLAHGGLGYEQYF
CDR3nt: TGTGCCAGCAGCTTAGCTCACGGGGGGCTAGGCTACGAGCAGTACTTC

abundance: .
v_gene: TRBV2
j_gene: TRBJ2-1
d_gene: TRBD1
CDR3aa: CASTVRQGSYNEQFF
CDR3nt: TGTGCCAGCACCGTTCGACAGGGCTCCTACAATGAGCAGTTCTTC

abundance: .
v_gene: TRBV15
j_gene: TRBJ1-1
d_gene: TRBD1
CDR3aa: CATSRGSDRGAFF
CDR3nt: TGTGCCACCAGCAGGGGATCGGACAGGGGAGCTTTCTTT